This record covers a single T cell receptor (beta chain). Other nucleotide sequences in the sample specify the same CDR3. Produced via immunoSEQ multiplex PCR; TCRdb's table is partial and in-frame only. The sample has roughly 400,000 clones, approximately 92% seen once. These data come from a study of control samples from healthy donors and cancer patients. V lost 2 bases to trimming and J lost 3 bases, with 6 bases between them. In germline, CDR1 is SGHRS, CDR2 YFSETQ. CDR3 length equals 13 residues. Sequenced material: PBMCs. The V call is TRBV5-1, the J call TRBJ1-5; no definite D call. The sequence derives from a man aged 35 to 55 with head and neck cancer. The CDR3 nucleotides are TGCGCCAGCAGCTTAGGCATCAATCAGCCCCAGCATTTT. The encoded protein is CASSLGINQPQHF.